The 26 T cell receptor beta chains reported below all come from one sample, sequenced in a study of CD4 T cells in relation to SARS-CoV-2 and coronaviruses. Before the COVID-19 pandemic, during about 2011-2019, CD4+ T cells were taken from unexposed donors. After ten to eleven days of culture, CD4+ T cells were isolated. Sequencing was performed with immunoSEQ multiplex PCR; in TCRdb, only in-frame clones are kept and a portion is missing. The repertoire consists of just over 15,000 clones, with roughly 80% occurring once and the leading ten covering less than 20%. Their antigens are not known. Source material: CD4+ T cells from PBMCs, cultured in vitro. The receptors were sampled from a human donor in good health.

The rearrangement joins TRBV5-4 to TRBJ1-1; no firm D call. The CDR3 is 12 residues long. Trimming removed 3 bases from V and 11 bases from J, with 14 bases in between. Germline CDR1 and CDR2: SGHNT and YYREEE (reference sequence). In DNA, the CDR3 is TGTGCCAGCAGCTCCGATGGGAGACTGGCTTTCTTT. It yields the protein CASSSDGRLAFF.

V and J are TRBV28 and TRBJ1-1; tentative D call: TRBD1 (5 bases). Germline V gene lookup returns CDR1 MDHEN and CDR2 SYDVKM. V was clipped by 6 bases and J by 2 bases, with 13 bases between them. The CDR3 covers 14 residues. In DNA, the CDR3 is TGTGCCAGCAGCCAAATCCGGGACAACACTGAAGCTTTCTTT. Its translation: CASSQIRDNTEAFF.

The chain joins TRBV19 to TRBJ1-3; 7 bases fit TRBD1. This CDR3 has 13 residues. V lost 5 bases and J lost 8; bases outside the gene matches: 6. The germline V gene has CDR1 LNHDA and CDR2 SQIVND (reference sequence). Here the CDR3 DNA reads TGTGCCAGTAGTTTCGGGACAGCGTACACCATATATTTT. Amino acids: CASSFGTAYTIYF.

This rearrangement joins TRBV21-1 to TRBJ2-7; TRBD2, the table's D call, was not compared with the DNA. TRBV21-1 is a pseudogene. This CDR3 region has 16 residues. CDR3 in DNA: TGTGCCAGCAGTCAACGGGGGGGGGATGGCATCGACGAGCAGTACTTC. Its translation: CASSQRGGDGIDEQYF.

The CDR3 protein is CASSLGLAGYNEQFF. CDR3 DNA: TGCGCCAGCAGCTTGGGACTAGCAGGCTACAATGAGCAGTTCTTC. The chain couples TRBV5-1 to TRBJ2-1; 7 nucleotides line up with TRBD2. Losses at the gene ends were 0 bases for V and 3 bases for J; bases not matched to a gene: 3. The CDR3 runs to 15 residues. The V gene's germline CDR1 is SGHRS and CDR2 YFSETQ.

The CDR3 coding sequence is TGTGCCACCAGCACGGGGGCGTACGAGCAGTACTTC. It yields the protein CATSTGAYEQYF. V and J are TRBV15 and TRBJ2-7, with D perhaps given as TRBD1 or TRBD2 (6 bases each). This CDR3 comprises 12 residues. Germline-derived CDR1 and CDR2 are LNHNV and YYDKDF (reference sequence). The V and J ends lost 4 bases and 4 bases respectively, with 8 bases between them.

The chain employs TRBV5-1 and TRBJ2-2; D is unclear. Trimming pared 4 bases from V and 4 bases from J, leaving 8 bases between. Germline V gene lookup returns CDR1 SGHRS and CDR2 YFSETQ. The CDR3 sequence is 13 residues long. CDR3 sequence (DNA): TGCGCCAGCAGCCGTCAAGCCACCGGGGAGCTGTTTTTT. It yields the protein CASSRQATGELFF.

The V and J genes are TRBV5-1 and TRBJ2-5; TRBD2 is a possible D gene (6 bases). The CDR3 runs 17 residues. V dropped 4 bases and J dropped 5 bases, with 24 bases sitting between them. Germline V lookup: CDR1 SGHRS, CDR2 YFSETQ. The CDR3, as DNA: TGCGCCAGCAGCCAGACCGGGTTAGCCCGGGAGATGGAGACCCAGTACTTC. Amino acid sequence: CASSQTGLAREMETQYF.

V and J are TRBV12-3 or TRBV12-4 and TRBJ2-1; 7 nucleotides line up with TRBD1. The V gene end was trimmed by 6 bases and the J gene end by 8 bases; junction bases not matched to a gene: 7. The CDR3 has 13 residues. In nucleotides, the CDR3 is TGTGCCAGCAGCCGACAGGGATGGGATGAGCAGTTCTTC. It yields the protein CASSRQGWDEQFF.

The chain joins TRBV19 to TRBJ2-7; possible D gene TRBD2, 5 bases. The CDR3 runs 14 residues. V was cut by 6 bases and J by 2 bases, with 14 bases left in between. The V gene's germline CDR1 is LNHDA and CDR2 SQIVND (reference sequence). The CDR3 sequence is CASSPTADPYEQYF. The CDR3 DNA is TGTGCCAGTAGCCCCACAGCGGACCCCTACGAGCAGTACTTC.

This sequence joins TRBV5-4 and TRBJ1-3; no reliable D call. The V and J ends lost 0 bases and 2 bases respectively, with 9 bases between them. The CDR3 loop spans 15 amino acids. Germline V gene data show CDR1 as SGHNT and CDR2 as YYREEE (reference sequence). This CDR3 reads CASSLAGGAGNTIYF. The CDR3 coding sequence is TGTGCCAGCAGCTTGGCCGGAGGAGCTGGAAACACCATATATTTT.

This clone appeared a few times. The gene calls are TRBV5-8 and TRBJ1-1, with D tentatively TRBD1 (6 bases). The CDR3 sequence is 13 residues long. Trimming left V 6 bases short and J 4 bases short, with 13 bases between. Germline values: CDR1 SGHTS, CDR2 YDEGEE. The CDR3 protein is CASTGDVGTEAFF. The CDR3 DNA sequence: TGTGCCAGCACAGGGGACGTCGGCACTGAAGCTTTCTTT.

The chain couples TRBV20-1 to TRBJ1-4; 7 bases match TRBD1. The CDR3 sequence is 15 residues long. Germline CDR1 and CDR2: DFQATT and SNEGSKA (reference sequence). V gave up 3 bases and J gave up 0 bases; unmatched junction bases: 4. The CDR3 region has the DNA TGCAGTGCTAGTCCAGGGGGAGCAACTAATGAAAAACTGTTTTTT. This translates into CSASPGGATNEKLFF.

In its sample, this clone was seen once. The J gene is TRBJ1-1, the V gene TRBV18, with TRBD1 identical over 12 bases. Per germline, CDR1 KGHSH and CDR2 LQKENI. Trimming cost V 1 base and J 8 bases; bases outside gene matches: 5. The CDR3 is made up of 15 amino acids. The CDR3 sequence is CASSPRDRGPSEAFF. The CDR3 nucleotides read TGTGCCAGCTCACCACGGGACAGGGGGCCATCAGAAGCTTTCTTT.

This clone has just one count. The chain couples TRBV7-2 to TRBJ2-5, with D hard to call. Deletions cut 3 bases from V and 7 bases from J, with 9 bases between. The CDR3 covers 12 residues. CDR1 is SGHTA, CDR2 FQGNSA, per germline. As DNA, the CDR3 is TGTGCCAGCAGCTTTAGTCCCGGGACCCAGTACTTC. It yields the protein CASSFSPGTQYF.

This sequence joins TRBV11-3 and TRBJ2-3; maybe TRBD2 (5 bases). V dropped 5 bases and J dropped 0 bases, with 12 bases sitting between them. CDR1 is SGHNT, CDR2 YENEEA, per germline. The CDR3 has 15 residues. The CDR3 loop reads CASSITRVSTDTQYF. CDR3 nucleotides: TGTGCCAGCAGCATCACGCGGGTTAGCACAGATACGCAGTATTTT.

The rearrangement links TRBV30 to TRBJ1-2; 7 bases align to TRBD1. Germline V gene data show CDR1 as GTSNPN and CDR2 as SVGIG (reference sequence). The CDR3 is 12 residues long. The V and J ends lost 5 bases and 5 bases, in that order; junction bases with no gene match: 5. The CDR3 is CAWSTGLYGYTF. As DNA, the CDR3 is TGTGCCTGGTCGACAGGGTTGTATGGCTACACCTTC.

The chain joins TRBV19 to TRBJ1-1, with no clear D. CDR1 is LNHDA and CDR2 is SQIVND in the germline V gene (reference sequence). The CDR3 loop spans 15 amino acids. Trimming took off 4 bases at V and 0 bases at J, with 12 bases between the two ends. The CDR3 sequence: CASSTPTGLNTEAFF. CDR3 nucleotides: TGTGCCAGTAGTACACCCACTGGGCTGAACACTGAAGCTTTCTTT. Filled out from reference TRBV19 and TRBJ1-1, the complete variable domain reads DGGITQSPKYLFRKEGQNVTLSCEQNLNHDAMYWYRQDPGQGLRLIYYSQIVNDFQKGDIAEGYSVSREKKESFPLTVTSAQKNPTAFYLCASSTPTGLNTEAFFGQGTRLTVV.

The V and J genes are TRBV10-3 and TRBJ2-1; a possible D gene is TRBD2 (6 bases). The CDR3 consists of 13 residues. V lost 7 bases to trimming and J lost 6 bases, with 13 bases between them. Germline-derived CDR1 and CDR2 are ENHRY and SYGVKD. The CDR3 region is CAITTGTANEQFF. The CDR3, as DNA: TGTGCCATCACCACCGGGACTGCCAATGAGCAGTTCTTC.

This chain connects TRBV9 to TRBJ1-2; TRBD1 is a possible D gene (5 bases). The V gene lost 0 bases and the J gene lost 4 bases, with 10 bases spanning the gap. CDR3 length: 14 residues. Germline assignment: CDR1 SGDLS and CDR2 YYNGEE. The CDR3 nucleotides read TGTGCCAGCAGCGTAGTGGGGGGTCCCTATGGCTACACCTTC. Protein product: CASSVVGGPYGYTF.

This chain joins TRBV9 and TRBJ2-4; D is ambiguous. CDR1 is SGDLS and CDR2 is YYNGEE in the germline V gene. The CDR3 has 15 amino acids. Between the trimmed V and J ends, which lost 4 bases and 1 base, there was a span of 12 bases. CDR3 amino acids: CASSTDSWAKNIQYF. The DNA of the CDR3 is TGTGCCAGCAGCACAGATAGCTGGGCCAAAAACATTCAGTACTTC.

This chain joins TRBV3-1 (or the pseudogene TRBV3-2) and TRBJ2-7, with D possibly matching TRBD2 (6 bases). The CDR3 contains 16 residues. The V and J ends lost 3 bases and 0 bases respectively, with 15 bases between them. Germline CDR1 LGHDT, CDR2 YNNKEL (reference sequence). The CDR3 spells CASSQYSGTASYEQYF. DNA for the CDR3: TGTGCCAGCAGCCAGTACTCCGGGACTGCCTCCTACGAGCAGTACTTC.

This clone was detected only once. V is TRBV24-1 and J is TRBJ2-3, with D possibly called TRBD1 or TRBD2 (6 bases each). Germline values: CDR1 KGHDR, CDR2 SFDVKD. V lost 4 bases and J 5 bases, leaving 15 bases between the germline ends. This CDR3 comprises 15 residues. The CDR3 bases are TGTGCCACCAGTGACTACTTTCGGGGGCAAGATACGCAGTATTTT. Its translation is CATSDYFRGQDTQYF.

The V and J genes are TRBV19 and TRBJ1-5; D call uncertain. This CDR3 has 15 amino acids. CDR1 is LNHDA, CDR2 SQIVND, per germline (reference sequence). V was shortened by 3 bases and J by 1 base, with 10 bases between the two germline ends. This CDR3 is CASSIRTESNQPQHF. CDR3 nucleotide sequence: TGTGCCAGTAGTATCCGGACCGAGAGCAATCAGCCCCAGCATTTT.

This clone has only a few counts. The gene calls are TRBV10-3 and TRBJ2-1; 16 nucleotides agree with TRBD2. There are 16 residues in the CDR3. The ends lost 6 bases at V and 9 bases at J; junction bases unmatched: 8. Germline-derived CDR1 and CDR2 are ENHRY and SYGVKD. The CDR3 loop reads CAIRGPGLAGGGEQFF. The DNA of the CDR3 is TGTGCCATCAGGGGTCCGGGACTAGCGGGAGGGGGTGAGCAGTTCTTC.

V is TRBV19 and J is TRBJ1-5; possible D gene TRBD1, 5 bases. The CDR3 spans 13 residues. Germline V lookup: CDR1 LNHDA, CDR2 SQIVND (reference sequence). Trimming took off 4 bases at V and 5 bases at J, with 9 bases between the two ends. The chain's CDR3 is CASSRRGDQPQHF. CDR3 DNA sequence: TGTGCCAGTAGTAGAAGGGGAGATCAGCCCCAGCATTTT.